These 23 T cell receptor beta chains were all obtained from the same sample, sequenced in a study of Ad26.COV2.S vaccination and SARS-CoV-2 variants. Clones were sequenced by immunoSEQ multiplex PCR, and TCRdb holds only the in-frame ones, with some missing. This sample yields hundreds of thousands of clones, of which under 95% are seen a single time; about 3.8% belongs to the top ten. The starting material was peripheral blood, obtained after recovery from COVID-19. The receptors shown here come from a human donor who had recovered from COVID-19.

V is TRBV14 and J is TRBJ1-6; 8 bases map to TRBD1. The CDR3 contains 15 residues. V shed 2 bases and J 7 bases; nucleotides not matched to a gene: 4. Germline CDR1 SGHDN, CDR2 FVKESK. This CDR3 reads CASSQLSGGNSPLHF. CDR3 DNA: TGTGCCAGCAGCCAATTGTCAGGGGGCAATTCACCCCTCCACTTT.

This clone showed up just once. V and J are TRBV4-1 and TRBJ1-2; 9 nucleotides align to TRBD1. J was trimmed by 2 bases and V by 4 bases; bases with no gene match: 5. Germline assignment: CDR1 MGHRA and CDR2 YSYEKL. This CDR3 has 15 amino acids. The CDR3 DNA reads TGCGCCAGCAGCCCTGGACAGGGGACAAACTATGGCTACACCTTC. Translated, it gives CASSPGQGTNYGYTF.

The DNA for the CDR3 is TGTGCCAGTAGTATAGCCGGGTTGGACTATGGCTACACCTTC. This translates into CASSIAGLDYGYTF. The V gene is TRBV19, the J gene TRBJ1-2; D gene uncertain. Germline assignment: CDR1 LNHDA and CDR2 SQIVND (reference sequence). V gave up 1 base and J gave up 3 bases, with 9 bases separating them. CDR3 length: 14 residues.

This clone was seen only once. The chain is built from TRBV2 and TRBJ2-1, with 11 bases aligning to TRBD1. Germline CDR1 reads SNHLY; CDR2 reads FYNNEI. J was trimmed by 4 bases and V by 6 bases; bases with no gene match: 5. The CDR3 has 15 residues. In DNA form, the CDR3 reads TGTGCCAGCAGCGGGACAGGGGGATCTTACAATGAGCAGTTCTTC. Encoded protein: CASSGTGGSYNEQFF.

This clone has just one count. This sequence joins TRBV5-6 and TRBJ2-7; 7 nucleotides match TRBD1. In germline, CDR1 is SGHDT, CDR2 YYEEEE. CDR3 size: 14 residues. Trimming took 2 bases from V and 7 from J; bases not matched to a gene: 9. CDR3 sequence (DNA): TGTGCCAGCAGCTTTCGGGACAGCGTGCTGGAGCAGTACTTC. Protein: CASSFRDSVLEQYF.

V gene TRBV18 combines with J gene TRBJ2-3; 10 bases line up with TRBD2. CDR1 KGHSH and CDR2 LQKENI come from the germline V gene. The length of the CDR3 is 17 residues. With V trimmed by 3 bases and J by 3 bases, 9 bases remained unmatched. The CDR3 spells CASSPKFTAGGTDTQYF. The CDR3 nucleotides read TGTGCCAGCTCACCGAAATTCACAGCGGGGGGGACAGATACGCAGTATTTT.

The chain carries TRBV6-5 and TRBJ2-5; TRBD1 might be the D (6 bases). This CDR3 is 15 amino acids long. The V gene's germline CDR1 is MNHEY and CDR2 SVGAGI. The V end lost 7 bases, the J end lost 1 base, and 16 bases lay between the germline ends. DNA of the CDR3: TGTGCCAGCATGACCGCCTCAGGGGCCCAAGAGACCCAGTACTTC. This gives the protein CASMTASGAQETQYF.

The genes are TRBV6-2 or TRBV6-3 and TRBJ2-1; 10 nucleotides match TRBD2. The germline CDR1 and CDR2 sequences are MNHEY and SVGEGT. This CDR3 comprises 16 residues. Germline trimming cut 2 bases from V and 10 bases from J; bases unmatched to any gene: 11. CDR3 loop: CASSYDLSGLAKEQFF. The CDR3 DNA reads as TGTGCCAGCAGTTACGATCTTTCGGGACTAGCGAAGGAGCAGTTCTTC.

V gene TRBV19 combines with J gene TRBJ1-2; 10 bases are shared with TRBD1. V lost 4 bases to trimming and J lost 6 bases; unmatched junction nucleotides: 2. The germline V gene encodes CDR1 LNHDA and CDR2 SQIVND (reference sequence). The CDR3 is 13 residues long. The CDR3, as DNA: TGTGCCAGTAGTAGGGACAGGGGCAATGGCTACACCTTC. Amino acids: CASSRDRGNGYTF.

The chain's CDR3 is CAISVNRGQTEAFF. The CDR3 nucleotides read TGTGCCATCAGTGTTAACAGGGGGCAAACTGAAGCTTTCTTT. The chain recombines TRBV10-3 with TRBJ1-1; 9 positions agree with TRBD1. Trimming at V came to 4 bases and at J to 5 bases, leaving 5 bases not matched to a gene. The CDR3 spans 14 residues. Germline CDR1 is ENHRY and CDR2 is SYGVKD.

The chain recombines TRBV24-1 with TRBJ2-5; D is unclear. Germline CDR1 KGHDR, CDR2 SFDVKD. The CDR3 runs to 13 residues. V gave up 7 bases and J gave up 5 bases, with 13 bases separating them. CDR3 in amino acids: CATRRSGEETQYF. CDR3 nucleotides: TGTGCCACCAGAAGGTCAGGAGAGGAGACCCAGTACTTC.

This clone appeared a single time. The rearrangement links TRBV7-2 to TRBJ2-3; D uncertain. Germline loops: CDR1 SGHTA, CDR2 FQGNSA. The V gene lost 1 base and the J gene lost 7 bases, with 9 bases spanning the gap. CDR3 length equals 13 residues. CDR3 nucleotide sequence: TGTGCCAGCAGCTTAGGAGATCTGAATACGCAGTATTTT. Its protein is CASSLGDLNTQYF.

V gene TRBV9 combines with J gene TRBJ2-1; perhaps TRBD2 as D (5 bases). Germline values: CDR1 SGDLS, CDR2 YYNGEE. This CDR3 comprises 13 residues. Trimming removed 5 bases from V and 2 bases from J, with 8 bases in between. The CDR3 nucleotides are TGTGCCAGCAGTGCCGGGACCTACAATGAGCAGTTCTTC. Amino acid sequence: CASSAGTYNEQFF.

The chain couples TRBV19 to TRBJ2-3, with 14 bases fitting TRBD2. CDR1 is LNHDA and CDR2 is SQIVND in the germline V gene (reference sequence). The CDR3 has 15 residues. The trim removed 9 bases at V and 6 bases at J, leaving 8 bases unmatched. The CDR3 DNA sequence: TGTGCCAGCGGGACTAGCGGGGGAAAAGGGGATACGCAGTATTTT. Amino acids: CASGTSGGKGDTQYF.

The chain employs TRBV7-8 and TRBJ2-5; D is perhaps TRBD1 or TRBD2 (5 bases each). The CDR3 loop spans 16 amino acids. Germline V gene sequence: CDR1 SGHVS, CDR2 FQNEAQ. Trimming removed 1 base from V and 5 bases from J, with 17 bases in between. The CDR3 coding sequence is TGTGCCAGCAGCTTAGTTATCGGGACCCGCCATGAGACCCAGTACTTC. It translates to CASSLVIGTRHETQYF.

This clone was observed once. The chain is built from TRBV11-2 and TRBJ1-1; D may be TRBD1 (6 bases). Trimming shortened V by 4 bases and J by 4 bases, and 19 bases separated the two germline ends. CDR1 is SGHAT, CDR2 FQNNGV, per germline. The CDR3 totals 16 residues. Written as DNA, the CDR3 is TGTGCCAGCAGCTCCAGGCGAGGGGGGGCCGGCACTGAAGCTTTCTTT. Translation: CASSSRRGGAGTEAFF.

V is TRBV5-6 and J is TRBJ1-2, with TRBD1 matching over 8 bases. The CDR3 is made up of 15 amino acids. Trimming at V came to 5 bases and at J to 2 bases, leaving 8 bases not matched to a gene. The V gene's germline CDR1 is SGHDT and CDR2 YYEEEE. CDR3 sequence: CASSRGQGLNYGYTF. The CDR3 DNA reads as TGTGCCAGCAGTCGAGGACAGGGCCTAAACTATGGCTACACCTTC.

This rearrangement joins TRBV2 to TRBJ1-6; 12 bases match TRBD1. The ends lost 9 bases at V and 9 bases at J; junction bases unmatched: 6. The CDR3 length is 14 residues. Germline V lookup: CDR1 SNHLY, CDR2 FYNNEI. The CDR3 reads CARRGQGAGSPLHF. CDR3 nucleotides: TGTGCCAGGAGGGGACAGGGGGCGGGTTCACCCCTCCACTTT.

In its sample, this clone was seen a few times. J is TRBJ2-7 and V is TRBV10-1; the D gene could be TRBD1 or TRBD2 (5 bases each). Germline CDR1 and CDR2: WNHNN and SYGVQD (reference sequence). V lost 6 bases to trimming and J lost 4 bases, with 10 bases between them. The CDR3 totals 12 residues. CDR3 sequence reads: CASSGDGYEQYF. As DNA, the CDR3 is TGCGCCAGCAGCGGGGACGGTTACGAGCAGTACTTC.

This rearrangement joins TRBV9 to TRBJ1-3; D call uncertain. Germline CDR1 reads SGDLS; CDR2 reads YYNGEE. CDR3 length equals 18 residues. The V and J ends lost 0 bases and 4 bases respectively, with 20 bases between them. The CDR3 is CASSVAASSQTIGNTIYF. The DNA for the CDR3 is TGTGCCAGCAGCGTAGCAGCCAGTAGCCAAACCATCGGAAACACCATATATTTT. Based on the CDR3 plus reference TRBV9 and TRBJ1-3, the full variable domain is DSGVTQTPKHLITATGQRVTLRCSPRSGDLSVYWYQQSLDQGLQFLIQYYNGEERAKGNILERFSAQQFPDLHSELNLSSLELGDSALYFCASSVAASSQTIGNTIYFGEGSWLTVV.

The chain recombines TRBV5-5 with TRBJ1-4; D remains unclear. CDR1 SGHKS and CDR2 YYEKEE come from the germline V gene (reference sequence). The CDR3 consists of 17 residues. Trimming cost V 0 bases and J 16 bases, with 28 bases left between them. CDR3 coding DNA: TGTGCCAGCAGCTTGGAGGTGCGGGGTGGCTTTTGGAGTAGTCAGTTTTTT. This sequence encodes CASSLEVRGGFWSSQFF.

The chain employs TRBV7-9 and TRBJ1-1; D is uncertain. The CDR3 runs to 16 residues. V was trimmed by 3 bases and J by 1 base, leaving 15 bases between them. The germline CDR1 and CDR2 sequences are SEHNR and FQNEAQ (reference sequence). The CDR3 DNA reads TGTGCCAGCAGCTTTTTGGGAGGCCTGTCGAACACTGAAGCTTTCTTT. Translated, it gives CASSFLGGLSNTEAFF. Full variable domain (missing parts from reference TRBV7-9 and TRBJ1-1): DTGVSQNPRHKITKRGQNVTFRCDPISEHNRLYWYRQTLGQGPEFLTYFQNEAQLEKSRLLSDRFSAERPKGSFSTLEIQRTEQGDSAMYLCASSFLGGLSNTEAFFGQGTRLTVV.

This clone has just one count. The V call is TRBV2, the J call TRBJ1-1; D may be TRBD1 (6 bases). The V gene's germline CDR1 is SNHLY and CDR2 FYNNEI. The CDR3 covers 17 residues. Trimming left V 5 bases short and J 2 bases short, with 21 bases between. DNA of the CDR3: TGTGCCAGCAGTCTTGGACTCTCGACAGGCCGAAACACTGAAGCTTTCTTT. Amino acids: CASSLGLSTGRNTEAFF. The whole variable domain, remainder taken from reference TRBV2 and TRBJ1-1, is EPEVTQTPSHQVTQMGQEVILRCVPISNHLYFYWYRQILGQKVEFLVSFYNNEISEKSEIFDDQFSVERPDGSNFTLKIRSTKLEDSAMYFCASSLGLSTGRNTEAFFGQGTRLTVV.